Listed here is a single T cell receptor beta chain. This sample is part of a study of control samples from healthy donors and cancer patients. Germline V lookup: CDR1 MNHEY, CDR2 SVGAGI. Deletions cut 6 bases from V and 0 bases from J, with 12 bases between. CDR3 size: 15 residues. TCRdb's copy holds only in-frame clones and misses some; the assay was immunoSEQ multiplex PCR. Of some 79,000 clones in the sample, about 88% were seen once. The sequence came from a woman aged 45-65 years in good health. The sample consisted of blood. The chain recombines TRBV6-5 with TRBJ1-3, with D hard to call. This CDR3 reads CASRHTWSSGNTIYF. The CDR3 DNA reads TGTGCCAGCAGGCATACATGGAGCTCTGGAAACACCATATATTTT.